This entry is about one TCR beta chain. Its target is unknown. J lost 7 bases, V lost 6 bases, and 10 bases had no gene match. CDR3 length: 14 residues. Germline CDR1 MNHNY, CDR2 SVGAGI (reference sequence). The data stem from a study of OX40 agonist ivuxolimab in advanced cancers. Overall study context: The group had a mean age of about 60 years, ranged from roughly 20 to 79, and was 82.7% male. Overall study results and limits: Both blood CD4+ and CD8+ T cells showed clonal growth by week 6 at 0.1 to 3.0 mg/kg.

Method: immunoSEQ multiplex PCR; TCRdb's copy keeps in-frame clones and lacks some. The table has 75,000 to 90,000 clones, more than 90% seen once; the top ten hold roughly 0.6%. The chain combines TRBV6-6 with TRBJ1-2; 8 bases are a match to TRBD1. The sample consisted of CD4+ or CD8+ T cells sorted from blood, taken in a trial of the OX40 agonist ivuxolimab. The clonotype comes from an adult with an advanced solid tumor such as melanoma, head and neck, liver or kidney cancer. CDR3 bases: TGTGCCAGCAGAAACGTTATTGACAGGGGTGGCTACACCTTC. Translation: CASRNVIDRGGYTF.